The entry that follows covers one T cell receptor (beta chain) sequence. These data originate in a study of blood T cell repertoires in COVID-19. About the study: Donors in the United States, Italy and Spain gave samples during acute or convalescent COVID-19. From T cells, B-cell-depleted T cells, or PBMCs came the material, which was cDNA or gDNA.

In the authors' methods: Scientists estimated how many nucleated cells there were by amplifying reference gene primers. The method was immunoSEQ multiplex PCR; TCRdb's version includes in-frame clones alone and lacks a portion of them. That table gives V, J and clone size, and the DNA gave D and trimming. The sample shows 130,000 or so clones, about four fifths of them seen only once. CDR3 length equals 14 residues. CDR1 is LGHDT, CDR2 YNNKEL, per germline (reference sequence). Between the trimmed V and J ends, which lost 0 bases and 5 bases, there was a span of 11 bases. The material sequenced was peripheral blood. The origin of this receptor is a man aged 60 to 75 with active or convalescent COVID-19. The chain combines TRBV3-1 (or the pseudogene TRBV3-2) with TRBJ2-7; D is possibly TRBD2 (6 bases). CDR3 bases: TGTGCCAGCAGCCAAGATTGGAGGGGAGACGAGCAGTACTTC. The encoded protein is CASSQDWRGDEQYF.